This is a list of T cell receptor beta chains from one sample in a study of naive CD8 T cells in extremely preterm neonates. Sequencing was performed with immunoSEQ multiplex PCR; in TCRdb, only in-frame clones are kept and a portion is missing. The sample holds about 4,900 clones, 95% to 98% seen once. Sequenced sample: naive CD8+ T cells from cord blood. All receptors come from a newborn in good health. Each CDR3 is given with its conserved first and last residue. A D gene is named only where the DNA matches it firmly. Not all rows give a size; the values are once, few, many and, for expanded clones, a class.

j_gene | abundance | v_gene | d_gene | CDR3aa | CDR3nt
TRBJ1-6 | NA | TRBV2 | NA | CASSEIPRQSNSPLHF | TGTGCCAGCAGTGAAATCCCAAGACAGTCAAATTCACCCCTCCACTTT
TRBJ2-1 | NA | TRBV4-3 | TRBD2 | CASSQDSSGSPYNEQFF | TGCGCCAGCAGCCAAGATTCTAGCGGGAGCCCCTACAATGAGCAGTTCTTC
TRBJ2-3 | NA | TRBV13 | NA | CASSLGVTSTDTQYF | TGTGCCAGCAGCTTAGGGGTGACTAGCACAGATACGCAGTATTTT
TRBJ1-4 | NA | TRBV9 | NA | CASSVAGSNEKLFF | TGTGCCAGCAGCGTAGCAGGGTCCAATGAAAAACTGTTTTTT
TRBJ2-1 | NA | TRBV4-1 | NA | CASSRGGLKNEQFF | TGCGCCAGCAGCCGCGGGGGCTTAAAAAATGAGCAGTTCTTC
TRBJ2-1 | NA | TRBV5-4 | NA | CASSLWGGGVNEQFF | TGTGCCAGCAGCTTGTGGGGGGGCGGGGTGAATGAGCAGTTCTTC
TRBJ1-2 | NA | TRBV19 | TRBD1 | CASSLQGLHYGYTF | TGTGCCAGTAGCCTACAGGGGTTGCACTATGGCTACACCTTC
TRBJ1-1 | once | TRBV4-1 | TRBD1 | CASSLQGGTEAFF | TGCGCCAGCAGCCTACAGGGGGGCACTGAAGCTTTCTTT
TRBJ1-2 | NA | TRBV4-3 | NA | CASSQDGFEGIVYGYTF | TGCGCCAGCAGCCAAGATGGGTTCGAGGGCATCGTCTATGGCTACACCTTC
TRBJ2-1 | NA | TRBV10-1 | TRBD1 | CASSEKGAQYNEQFF | TGCGCCAGCTCTGAGAAGGGGGCCCAATACAATGAGCAGTTCTTC